These 27 T cell receptor beta chains were sequenced from one sample in a study of cytomegalovirus exposure and HLA in healthy donors. 13 Jbeta primers and 60 Vbeta primers were used for the PCR. TCRdb's table, derived via immunoSEQ multiplex PCR, lists solely in-frame clones and lacks some. The sample carries fewer than 200,000 clones, 75% to 80% recorded once. The sample was PBMCs. The receptors stem from a woman between 40 and 55 years old in good health and CMV-seropositive.

This clone was observed a handful of times. The chain uses TRBV2 and TRBJ1-2; D ambiguous. CDR3 length: 13 residues. Looked up from germline, CDR1 is SNHLY and CDR2 is FYNNEI. Trimming left V 0 bases short and J 8 bases short, with 10 bases between. The CDR3 sequence is CASSEAARGGYTF. The CDR3 nucleotides are TGTGCCAGCAGTGAAGCGGCTCGAGGGGGCTACACCTTC.

This clone has only a few counts. The chain employs TRBV7-2 and TRBJ1-3, with no clear D. V was clipped by 3 bases and J by 4 bases, with 16 bases between them. The CDR3 totals 16 residues. Germline CDR1 reads SGHTA; CDR2 reads FQGNSA. The CDR3 sequence: CASSLNDPSGGNTIYF. CDR3 nucleotide sequence: TGTGCCAGCAGCTTGAACGACCCTAGTGGGGGAAACACCATATATTTT.

Here the CDR3 DNA reads TGTGCCAGCAGCTTAGGACCCGCAGGAGGGAACACTGAAGCTTTCTTT. Protein: CASSLGPAGGNTEAFF. This chain connects TRBV7-2 to TRBJ1-1; the D is unclear. CDR1 SGHTA and CDR2 FQGNSA come from the germline V gene. V shed 1 base and J shed 1 base, with 13 bases lying between them. There are 16 residues in the CDR3.

The chain couples TRBV6-5 to TRBJ1-2, with 7 bases aligning to TRBD1. The J segment lost 4 bases and the V segment lost 5 bases, leaving 7 bases of the junction unmatched. Germline V lookup: CDR1 MNHEY, CDR2 SVGAGI. The CDR3 spans 14 residues. The DNA for the CDR3 is TGTGCCAGCAGTCTCCAGGGGGATGGCTATGGCTACACCTTC. Translation gives CASSLQGDGYGYTF.

The J gene is TRBJ2-6, the V gene TRBV19, with 12 bases that match TRBD1. Germline CDR1 and CDR2: LNHDA and SQIVND (reference sequence). V lost 7 bases, J lost 3 bases, and 4 bases stayed unmatched. The CDR3 is 16 amino acids. The CDR3: CASTGTGGYGANVLTF. In nucleotides, the CDR3 is TGTGCCAGTACCGGGACAGGGGGCTATGGGGCCAACGTCCTGACTTTC.

The chain has TRBV29-1 and TRBJ2-3; 7 bases are a match to TRBD2. The CDR3 is 13 amino acids. Trimming removed 5 bases from V and 7 bases from J; junction bases left unmatched: 9. Germline CDR1 reads SQVTM; CDR2 reads ANQGSEA. CDR3 sequence (DNA): TGCAGCGTTTCCGGGACTACCGAAAATACGCAGTATTTT. It encodes CSVSGTTENTQYF.

This chain uses TRBV5-1 with TRBJ1-2; TRBD1 is a possible D gene (6 bases). CDR1 and CDR2 (germline): SGHRS, YFSETQ. The CDR3 covers 15 residues. The germline V and J ends were trimmed by 0 bases and 6 bases, with 15 bases remaining between them. DNA of the CDR3: TGCGCCAGCAGCTTGGTCGGCAGGGGTATAGATGGCTACACCTTC. This gives the protein CASSLVGRGIDGYTF.

The chain employs TRBV15 and TRBJ2-5; D may be TRBD1 (6 bases). The CDR3 loop spans 14 amino acids. V lost 4 bases to trimming and J lost 1 base, with 10 bases between them. CDR1 and CDR2 from the germline V gene are LNHNV and YYDKDF (reference sequence). The CDR3 protein is CATSIRQAQETQYF. The CDR3 nucleotides are TGTGCCACCAGCATACGACAGGCCCAAGAGACCCAGTACTTC.

This clone appeared once. This rearrangement joins TRBV6-6 to TRBJ2-1; 7 nucleotides match TRBD2. Per germline, CDR1 MNHNY and CDR2 SVGAGI (reference sequence). This CDR3 comprises 14 residues. Trimming removed 5 bases from V and 4 bases from J; junction bases left unmatched: 5. DNA of the CDR3: TGTGCCAGCAGTACGTCTAGCGGTTACAATGAGCAGTTCTTC. It codes for CASSTSSGYNEQFF.

This clone has a handful of counts. Other DNA sequences in this sample translate to the same CDR3. This sequence joins TRBV5-4 and TRBJ1-4; 7 bases map to TRBD1. CDR1 SGHNT and CDR2 YYREEE come from the germline V gene (reference sequence). The length of the CDR3 is 15 residues. The ends lost 3 bases at V and 4 bases at J; junction bases unmatched: 6. CDR3 nucleotide sequence: TGTGCCAGCAGCTCGAACAGGGGTATTAATGAAAAACTGTTTTTT. It translates to CASSSNRGINEKLFF.

This clone has just a few counts. This chain uses TRBV9 with TRBJ2-7; weak D call: TRBD2 (5 bases). In germline, CDR1 is SGDLS, CDR2 YYNGEE. This CDR3 contains 14 residues. The V end lost 4 bases, the J end lost 2 bases, and 13 bases lay between the germline ends. CDR3: CASSPGYTPYEQYF. The DNA of the CDR3 is TGTGCCAGCAGCCCGGGGTACACCCCCTACGAGCAGTACTTC.

Only one count was recorded for this clone. The CDR3 DNA sequence: TGTGCCAGCAGAGCGCGGACAGGAGGAAACACCGGGGAGCTGTTTTTT. It codes for CASRARTGGNTGELFF. The V and J genes are TRBV7-2 and TRBJ2-2, with 7 nucleotides matching TRBD1. Germline lookup yields CDR1 SGHTA and CDR2 FQGNSA. Germline trimming cut 6 bases from V and 2 bases from J; bases unmatched to any gene: 9. The CDR3 sequence is 16 residues long.

This clone was observed a single time. V and J are TRBV7-2 and TRBJ2-1, with D perhaps TRBD2 (5 bases). This CDR3 has 14 amino acids. Per germline, CDR1 SGHTA and CDR2 FQGNSA. V was trimmed by 1 base and J by 3 bases, leaving 7 bases between them. The CDR3 protein is CASSLDGIYNEQFF. CDR3 nucleotide sequence: TGTGCCAGCAGCTTAGACGGGATCTACAATGAGCAGTTCTTC.

The rearrangement uses TRBV13 and TRBJ2-7; maybe TRBD1 (6 bases). Trimming shortened V by 1 base and J by 7 bases, and 14 bases separated the two germline ends. From germline, CDR1 is PRHDT and CDR2 FYEKMQ (reference sequence). This CDR3 has 14 residues. CDR3 DNA: TGTGCCAGCAGCTTAGAACAGGGAGTGGGAGAGCAGTACTTC. Translated, it gives CASSLEQGVGEQYF.

This chain joins TRBV7-2 and TRBJ2-1; 8 bases are shared with TRBD1. Germline V CDR1 and CDR2: SGHTA, FQGNSA. The V gene end was trimmed by 7 bases and the J gene end by 5 bases; junction bases not matched to a gene: 13. The CDR3 length is 16 residues. Written as DNA, the CDR3 is TGTGCCAGCACCCAAAGACAGGGGTTTCTCAACAATGAGCAGTTCTTC. Its translation: CASTQRQGFLNNEQFF.

V gene TRBV28 combines with J gene TRBJ2-7; tentative D call: TRBD1 (6 bases). CDR1 is MDHEN, CDR2 SYDVKM, per germline. The ends were cut back, 5 bases at V and 4 bases at J, with 15 bases in the middle. This CDR3 has 14 amino acids. The CDR3 sequence: CASSLPGQIYEQYF. The CDR3 region has the DNA TGTGCCAGCAGTCTACCGGGACAAATATACGAGCAGTACTTC.

This chain connects TRBV29-1 to TRBJ2-6, with unresolved D. The CDR3 totals 13 residues. The germline V gene has CDR1 SQVTM and CDR2 ANQGSEA. Trimming took off 4 bases at V and 0 bases at J, with 4 bases between the two ends. CDR3 DNA sequence: TGCAGCGTTGCCGTCTCTGGGGCCAACGTCCTGACTTTC. It codes for CSVAVSGANVLTF.

The CDR3 region has the DNA TGTGCCAGCAGCTTAGCGGGTGGAAGCGGCACCGGGGAGCTGTTTTTT. Translated, it gives CASSLAGGSGTGELFF. The gene calls are TRBV7-9 and TRBJ2-2, with D perhaps TRBD2 (5 bases). The CDR3 contains 16 residues. The V gene lost 0 bases and the J gene lost 4 bases, with 12 bases spanning the gap. Per germline, CDR1 SEHNR and CDR2 FQNEAQ (reference sequence). Drawing the rest from reference TRBV7-9 and TRBJ2-2, the complete variable domain is DTGVSQNPRHKITKRGQNVTFRCDPISEHNRLYWYRQTLGQGPEFLTYFQNEAQLEKSRLLSDRFSAERPKGSFSTLEIQRTEQGDSAMYLCASSLAGGSGTGELFFGEGSRLTVL.

This clone was counted a few times. V gene TRBV5-6 combines with J gene TRBJ2-5, with D possibly matching TRBD1 (6 bases). In germline, CDR1 is SGHDT, CDR2 YYEEEE. This CDR3 comprises 13 residues. Trimming cost V 2 bases and J 5 bases, with 10 bases left between them. The CDR3 is CASSLQGRETQYF. CDR3 in DNA: TGTGCCAGCAGCTTACAGGGACGGGAGACCCAGTACTTC.

The rearrangement joins TRBV19 to TRBJ1-5; D uncertain. The V and J ends lost 3 bases and 3 bases respectively, with 9 bases between them. This CDR3 is built from 14 residues. Germline V gene sequence: CDR1 LNHDA, CDR2 SQIVND (reference sequence). The CDR3 nucleotides are TGTGCCAGTAGTATGCTAACGTACAATCAGCCCCAGCATTTT. Its translation: CASSMLTYNQPQHF.

The chain carries TRBV18 and TRBJ2-7; D possibly corresponds to TRBD1 (5 bases). The CDR3 length is 13 residues. Per germline, CDR1 KGHSH and CDR2 LQKENI. The germline V and J ends were trimmed by 6 bases and 6 bases, with 15 bases remaining between them. CDR3 in amino acids: CASSDIQAGEQYF. The CDR3 DNA is TGTGCCAGCTCGGACATACAGGCTGGCGAGCAGTACTTC.

The count of this clone is one. V gene TRBV6-1 combines with J gene TRBJ1-2, with no clear D. V shed 5 bases and J shed 6 bases, with 16 bases lying between them. Germline V gene lookup returns CDR1 MNHNS and CDR2 SASEGT. The CDR3 length is 14 residues. The DNA for the CDR3 is TGTGCCAGCAGTCGTACTACCAGTTGGGATGGCTACACCTTC. This encodes CASSRTTSWDGYTF.

This chain connects TRBV30 to TRBJ2-5, with D perhaps TRBD1 (6 bases). The germline V gene has CDR1 GTSNPN and CDR2 SVGIG (reference sequence). Deletions cut 4 bases from V and 5 bases from J, with 14 bases between. The CDR3 sequence is 13 residues long. For the CDR3, the DNA is TGTGCCTGGAATACAGGGAGTAGGGAGACCCAGTACTTC. Its translation is CAWNTGSRETQYF.

The chain combines TRBV18 with TRBJ2-2, with a tentative D call TRBD1 (6 bases). CDR1 is KGHSH and CDR2 is LQKENI in the germline V gene. The CDR3 is made up of 16 amino acids. The V gene lost 0 bases and the J gene lost 3 bases, with 11 bases spanning the gap. CDR3 DNA: TGTGCCAGCTCACCACCGGGGGCAGAATACACCGGGGAGCTGTTTTTT. It yields the protein CASSPPGAEYTGELFF.

The chain combines TRBV4-3 with TRBJ2-1, with 8 bases fitting TRBD2. The CDR3 consists of 18 residues. Germline CDR1 reads LGHNA; CDR2 reads YSLEER. V trimming: 4 bases; J trimming: 1 base; junction bases outside the gene matches: 12. The CDR3, as DNA: TGCGCCAGCAGCCCTTCGGGCGTAGCGGGGACTTCCTACAATGAGCAGTTCTTC. Encoded protein: CASSPSGVAGTSYNEQFF.

This chain uses TRBV5-1 with TRBJ1-2; 9 bases are shared with TRBD1. The germline V gene has CDR1 SGHRS and CDR2 YFSETQ. The CDR3 sequence is 14 residues long. The J segment lost 3 bases and the V segment lost 6 bases, leaving 6 bases of the junction unmatched. The CDR3, as DNA: TGCGCCAGCACCCGGGGGGACAGGGACTATGGCTACACCTTC. Translating gives CASTRGDRDYGYTF.

The table lists this clone with a count of one. In the same sample, other DNA sequences code for this CDR3. The chain carries TRBV30 and TRBJ1-1, with a possible D match to TRBD1 (6 bases). The ends were cut back, 0 bases at V and 1 base at J, with 6 bases in the middle. Germline CDR1 GTSNPN, CDR2 SVGIG (reference sequence). The CDR3 totals 13 residues. CDR3 bases: TGTGCCTGGAGTGTCAGGGGGAACACTGAAGCTTTCTTT. This encodes CAWSVRGNTEAFF.